Described below is a single TCR beta chain sequence and its context. The germline V gene encodes CDR1 MGHRA and CDR2 YSYEKL. The junction had 4 bases not matched to a gene; V was cut back by 5 bases and J by 4 bases. The CDR3 is 13 residues long. The data belong to a study of multiple sclerosis patients with progressive multifocal leukoencephalopathy. Clones were read by immunoSEQ multiplex PCR, and TCRdb kept only the in-frame ones, dropping some. The sample has about 25,000 clones, around 90% seen once. Time point indicated: approximately 11 months of natalizumab therapy. The TCR sequence derives from a man aged 25 to 40 with multiple sclerosis. The V gene is TRBV4-1, the J gene TRBJ1-1, with TRBD1 matching over 7 bases. The source material was PBMCs, sampled from a patient treated with natalizumab. CDR3 in amino acids: CASSATGTTEAFF. In DNA form, the CDR3 reads TGCGCCAGCAGCGCGACAGGGACCACTGAAGCTTTCTTT.